This entry lists 26 T cell receptor beta chains sequenced from one sample in a study of blood T cell repertoires in COVID-19. Here immunoSEQ multiplex PCR was the method, and the copy in TCRdb shows in-frame clones only, minus some. The sample consists of approximately 78,000 clones, approximately 89% of them appearing once. Specimen: peripheral blood. The origin of the receptors is a man aged 45-65 years with COVID-19, enrolled during active disease.

The rearrangement joins TRBV27 to TRBJ1-5, with D unclear. Trimming took off 4 bases at V and 6 bases at J, with 4 bases between the two ends. This CDR3 region has 11 residues. Germline V gene data show CDR1 as MNHEY and CDR2 as SMNVEV (reference sequence). This CDR3 is CASSWSQPQHF. The CDR3 DNA reads TGTGCCAGCAGTTGGAGTCAGCCCCAGCATTTT.

V is TRBV5-1 and J is TRBJ2-7; TRBD1 aligns across 7 bases. This CDR3 has 13 amino acids. From germline, CDR1 is SGHRS and CDR2 YFSETQ. J gave up 5 bases and V 0 bases, and 2 bases lay outside the gene matches. The DNA for the CDR3 is TGCGCCAGCAGCTTGGGACAGGGTGACGAGCAGTACTTC. This gives the protein CASSLGQGDEQYF.

V usage is TRBV28 and J usage is TRBJ2-7; D might be TRBD1 (5 bases). The CDR3 length is 13 residues. V lost 5 bases and J lost 4, with 12 bases in between. Germline CDR1 is MDHEN and CDR2 is SYDVKM. CDR3 DNA sequence: TGTGCCAGCAGTCCGACAGATGAATACGAGCAGTACTTC. Amino acid sequence: CASSPTDEYEQYF.

This clone was seen only once. The chain has TRBV5-4 and TRBJ2-5, with a weak D call TRBD2 (6 bases). This CDR3 region has 15 residues. Germline V lookup: CDR1 SGHNT, CDR2 YYREEE (reference sequence). V lost 1 base and J lost 1, with 11 bases in between. CDR3 in DNA: TGTGCCAGCAGCTTGCATCCGGGAGCCCAAGAGACCCAGTACTTC. Protein product: CASSLHPGAQETQYF.

V gene TRBV5-5 combines with J gene TRBJ2-7; 7 nucleotides line up with TRBD1. V trimming: 4 bases; J trimming: 0 bases; junction bases outside the gene matches: 7. Germline-derived CDR1 and CDR2 are SGHKS and YYEKEE (reference sequence). The CDR3 has 15 residues. The DNA for the CDR3 is TGTGCCAGCAGCCCCGGACAGGTTCTCTCCTACGAGCAGTACTTC. Translated: CASSPGQVLSYEQYF. The whole variable domain, remainder taken from reference TRBV5-5 and TRBJ2-7, is DAGVTQSPTHLIKTRGQQVTLRCSPISGHKSVSWYQQVLGQGPQFIFQYYEKEERGRGNFPDRFSARQFPNYSSELNVNALLLGDSALYLCASSPGQVLSYEQYFGPGTRLTVT.

This clone was recorded once. The V gene is TRBV6-2 or TRBV6-3, the J gene TRBJ2-5, with D possibly matching TRBD1 (6 bases). Germline V lookup: CDR1 MNHEY, CDR2 SVGEGT. The CDR3 covers 14 residues. V lost 6 bases and J 1 base, leaving 12 bases between the germline ends. CDR3 amino acids: CASSTGHFQETQYF. The CDR3, as DNA: TGTGCCAGCAGCACGGGACATTTCCAAGAGACCCAGTACTTC.

The J gene is TRBJ2-2, the V gene TRBV18; possible D gene TRBD1, 6 bases. The V gene's germline CDR1 is KGHSH and CDR2 LQKENI. V lost 1 base, J lost 6 bases, and 21 bases lay in between. This CDR3 spans 18 amino acids. The CDR3, as DNA: TGTGCCAGCTCACCACTCGCCCCCGGGACATCGGCCCCCGGGGAGCTGTTTTTT. Amino acid sequence: CASSPLAPGTSAPGELFF.

This clone has only one observation. The chain has TRBV6-5 and TRBJ2-7; TRBD2 matches at 8 bases. V gave up 10 bases and J gave up 5 bases; unmatched junction bases: 7. The length of the CDR3 is 12 residues. Germline values: CDR1 MNHEY, CDR2 SVGAGI. The CDR3 DNA sequence: TGTGCCACCGGGACTAGAGAAAACGAGCAGTACTTC. Translating it yields CATGTRENEQYF.

This clone was counted a single time. The chain is built from TRBV27 and TRBJ2-5; TRBD2 aligns across 11 bases. Germline trimming cut 6 bases from V and 5 bases from J; bases unmatched to any gene: 11. Per the germline V gene, CDR1 is MNHEY and CDR2 is SMNVEV (reference sequence). The CDR3 has 16 amino acids. The CDR3 sequence: CASRKLAGAWSETQYF. In DNA form, the CDR3 reads TGTGCCAGCAGAAAACTAGCGGGAGCTTGGTCGGAGACCCAGTACTTC.

This clone was observed a single time. This chain uses TRBV30 with TRBJ1-4; TRBD1 agrees at 8 bases. The V and J ends lost 3 bases and 3 bases, in that order; junction bases with no gene match: 3. Germline CDR1 and CDR2: GTSNPN and SVGIG (reference sequence). This CDR3 has 14 residues. CDR3 coding DNA: TGTGCCTGGAGAGGACAGGGTCCTAATGAAAAACTGTTTTTT. Translated: CAWRGQGPNEKLFF.

The chain carries TRBV4-1 and TRBJ1-2; 7 nucleotides agree with TRBD1. Germline CDR1 MGHRA, CDR2 YSYEKL. The V and J ends lost 0 bases and 5 bases, in that order; junction bases with no gene match: 3. This CDR3 has 14 amino acids. The CDR3 loop is CASSQEPTGYGYTF. CDR3 coding DNA: TGCGCCAGCAGCCAAGAACCGACAGGGTATGGCTACACCTTC.

This chain connects TRBV5-4 to TRBJ2-3; D uncertain. V dropped 2 bases and J dropped 2 bases, with 9 bases sitting between them. Germline V gives CDR1 SGHNT, CDR2 YYREEE (reference sequence). There are 14 residues in the CDR3. The CDR3: CASSLKVATDTQYF. In DNA form, the CDR3 reads TGTGCCAGCAGCTTAAAGGTAGCCACAGATACGCAGTATTTT.

The chain combines TRBV2 with TRBJ2-7; 8 bases agree with TRBD1. The germline CDR1 and CDR2 sequences are SNHLY and FYNNEI. The CDR3 contains 14 residues. Losses at the gene ends were 6 bases for V and 0 bases for J; bases not matched to a gene: 4. The CDR3 sequence is CASSRDRNSYEQYF. The CDR3 DNA reads TGTGCCAGCAGCCGGGACAGGAACTCCTACGAGCAGTACTTC.

This chain links TRBV12-3 or TRBV12-4 with TRBJ2-6, with unresolved D. V was cut by 6 bases and J by 7 bases, with 7 bases left in between. The CDR3 spans 12 residues. The CDR3 protein is CASSFVANVLTF. CDR3 in DNA: TGTGCCAGCAGCTTTGTTGCCAACGTCCTGACTTTC.

The chain uses TRBV11-2 and TRBJ1-2; 8 bases map to TRBD1. The CDR3 is 16 residues long. The germline CDR1 and CDR2 sequences are SGHAT and FQNNGV. With V trimmed by 4 bases and J by 2 bases, 9 bases remained unmatched. In DNA, the CDR3 is TGTGCCAGCAGCTCCGGGACAGGCCGGGCAAACTATGGCTACACCTTC. Translation gives CASSSGTGRANYGYTF.

The rearrangement joins TRBV2 to TRBJ2-1; weak D call: TRBD2 (6 bases). V gave up 0 bases and J gave up 4 bases, with 19 bases separating them. The CDR3 is made up of 18 amino acids. From germline, CDR1 is SNHLY and CDR2 FYNNEI. This CDR3 is CASSEAGAGLNRYNEQFF. In nucleotides, the CDR3 is TGTGCCAGCAGTGAAGCGGGTGCGGGACTGAACAGATACAATGAGCAGTTCTTC.

This chain connects TRBV4-1 to TRBJ2-1, with TRBD2 matching 7 bases. The CDR3 covers 17 residues. J lost 0 bases, V lost 1 base, and 6 bases had no gene match. Germline lookup yields CDR1 MGHRA and CDR2 YSYEKL. CDR3 DNA sequence: TGCGCCAGCAGCCAAGGGAGTAGCGGGTTCTCCTACAATGAGCAGTTCTTC. Amino acid sequence: CASSQGSSGFSYNEQFF.

The chain couples TRBV5-1 to TRBJ2-2; a weak D match, TRBD2 (6 bases). Germline values: CDR1 SGHRS, CDR2 YFSETQ. This CDR3 contains 15 residues. V was cut by 4 bases and J by 4 bases, with 14 bases left in between. The CDR3 region is CASSNGAGRTGELFF. CDR3 coding DNA: TGCGCCAGCAGCAATGGTGCGGGGCGCACCGGGGAGCTGTTTTTT.

The chain links TRBV2 to TRBJ2-7, with D perhaps matching TRBD1 (6 bases). Trimming took off 6 bases at V and 6 bases at J, with 12 bases between the two ends. Germline V gene data show CDR1 as SNHLY and CDR2 as FYNNEI. There are 12 residues in the CDR3. The CDR3 region has the DNA TGTGCCAGCAGCGCAACAGGGTTCGAGCAGTACGTC. Its protein product is CASSATGFEQYV.

V and J are TRBV7-9 and TRBJ2-3; D gene ambiguous. The CDR3 runs 12 residues. Per the germline V gene, CDR1 is SEHNR and CDR2 is FQNEAQ (reference sequence). The V gene lost 5 bases and the J gene lost 4 bases, with 7 bases spanning the gap. DNA of the CDR3: TGTGCCAGCAGCCCAGGTCCAGATACGCAGTATTTT. It is translated as CASSPGPDTQYF.

The rearrangement links TRBV28 to TRBJ2-6; D gene ambiguous. V was shortened by 11 bases and J by 1 base, with 6 bases between the two germline ends. The CDR3 is made up of 12 amino acids. Germline CDR1 is MDHEN and CDR2 is SYDVKM. This CDR3 is CACESGANVLTF. The CDR3, as DNA: TGTGCCTGCGAATCTGGGGCCAACGTCCTGACTTTC.

The rearrangement uses TRBV7-9 and TRBJ2-1; D may be TRBD2 (6 bases). The germline V gene has CDR1 SEHNR and CDR2 FQNEAQ (reference sequence). Deletions cut 7 bases from V and 4 bases from J, with 14 bases between. The CDR3 is made up of 14 amino acids. CDR3 region: CASTKGREYNEQFF. As DNA, the CDR3 is TGTGCCAGCACCAAGGGTCGGGAGTACAATGAGCAGTTCTTC.

The chain combines TRBV4-2 with TRBJ2-3; possible D gene TRBD1, 6 bases. Germline values: CDR1 LGHNA, CDR2 YNFKEQ. V was shortened by 6 bases and J by 2 bases, with 12 bases between the two germline ends. There are 14 residues in the CDR3. DNA for the CDR3: TGTGCCAGCAGTCGGACAGTAGACACAGATACGCAGTATTTT. This sequence encodes CASSRTVDTDTQYF.

V is TRBV10-3 and J is TRBJ2-5; maybe TRBD1 (6 bases). The CDR3 contains 15 residues. V gave up 6 bases and J gave up 7 bases, with 21 bases separating them. Germline V gene lookup returns CDR1 ENHRY and CDR2 SYGVKD. The CDR3 nucleotides are TGTGCCATCAGCTCCGGGACAAACGACATGGGGACCCAGTACTTC. It yields the protein CAISSGTNDMGTQYF.

The rearrangement uses TRBV12-5 and TRBJ2-4; 9 nucleotides agree with TRBD2. The CDR3 is 20 residues long. CDR1 is LGHNT, CDR2 FRNRAP, per germline. With 0 bases clipped from V and 2 bases from J, the junction kept 14 bases outside the gene matches. The CDR3 nucleotides are TGTGCTAGTGGTTTGGTCAACCTAGGACTAGCGATAAGGTCCAAAAACATTCAGTACTTC. Amino acid sequence: CASGLVNLGLAIRSKNIQYF.

This chain uses TRBV23-1 with TRBJ2-7; 7 nucleotides match TRBD2. TRBV23-1 has ORF status, its function being uncertain. The CDR3 length is 18 residues. V trimming: 2 bases; J trimming: 0 bases; junction bases outside the gene matches: 13. In DNA form, the CDR3 reads TGCGCCAGCAGTCAACTTCATTGGGCTAGCGGACGCTCCTACGAGCAGTACTTC. Translation gives CASSQLHWASGRSYEQYF.